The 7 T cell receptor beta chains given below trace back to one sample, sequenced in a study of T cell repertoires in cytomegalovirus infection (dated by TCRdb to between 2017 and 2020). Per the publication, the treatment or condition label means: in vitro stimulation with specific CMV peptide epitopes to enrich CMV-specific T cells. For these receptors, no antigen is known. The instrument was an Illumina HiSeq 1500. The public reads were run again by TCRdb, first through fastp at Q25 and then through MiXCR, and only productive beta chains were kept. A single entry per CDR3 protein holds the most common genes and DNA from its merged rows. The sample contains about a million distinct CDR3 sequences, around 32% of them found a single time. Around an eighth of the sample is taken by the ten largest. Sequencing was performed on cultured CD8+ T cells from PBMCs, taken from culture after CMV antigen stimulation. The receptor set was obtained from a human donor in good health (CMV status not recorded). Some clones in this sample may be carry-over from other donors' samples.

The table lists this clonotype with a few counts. The CDR3 DNA is TGCAGCGTTGATGGGCAAGACGCTTTCTTT. Its translation: CSVDGQDAFF. V gene TRBV29-1 combines with J gene TRBJ1-1, with D uncertain. CDR3 length: 10 amino acids. CDR1 and CDR2 from the germline V gene are SQVTM and ANQGSEA. V was cut by 3 bases and J by 11 bases, with 10 bases left in between.

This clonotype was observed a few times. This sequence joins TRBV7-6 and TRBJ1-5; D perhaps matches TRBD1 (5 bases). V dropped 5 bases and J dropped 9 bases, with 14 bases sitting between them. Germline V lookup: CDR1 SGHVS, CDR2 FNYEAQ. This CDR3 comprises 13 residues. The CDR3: CASSPSGGVPQHF. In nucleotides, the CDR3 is TGTGCCAGCAGCCCCAGCGGGGGAGTGCCCCAGCATTTT.

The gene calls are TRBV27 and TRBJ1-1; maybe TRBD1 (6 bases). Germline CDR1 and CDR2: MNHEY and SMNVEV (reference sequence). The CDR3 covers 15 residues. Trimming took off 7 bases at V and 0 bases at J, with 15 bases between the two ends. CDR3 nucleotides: TGTGCCAGCACCCCATCGGGGGCACTGAACACTGAAGCTTTCTTT. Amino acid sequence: CASTPSGALNTEAFF.

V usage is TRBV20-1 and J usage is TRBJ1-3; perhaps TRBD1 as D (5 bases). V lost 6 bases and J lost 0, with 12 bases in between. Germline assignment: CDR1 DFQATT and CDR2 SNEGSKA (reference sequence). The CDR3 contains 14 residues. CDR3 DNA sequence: TGCAGTGCCCTGGGGGTTAGCTCTGGAAACACCATATATTTT. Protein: CSALGVSSGNTIYF.

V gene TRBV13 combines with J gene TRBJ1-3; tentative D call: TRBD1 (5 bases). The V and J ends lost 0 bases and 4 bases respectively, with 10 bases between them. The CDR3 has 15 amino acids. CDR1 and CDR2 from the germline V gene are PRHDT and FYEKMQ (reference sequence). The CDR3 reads CASSLGPGDGNTIYF. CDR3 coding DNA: TGTGCCAGCAGCTTAGGCCCGGGGGACGGAAACACCATATATTTT.

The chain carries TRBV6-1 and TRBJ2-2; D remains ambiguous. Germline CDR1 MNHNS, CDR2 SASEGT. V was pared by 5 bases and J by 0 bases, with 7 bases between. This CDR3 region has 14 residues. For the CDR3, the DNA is TGTGCCAGCAGTAAGGGTCCGAACACCGGGGAGCTGTTTTTT. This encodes CASSKGPNTGELFF.

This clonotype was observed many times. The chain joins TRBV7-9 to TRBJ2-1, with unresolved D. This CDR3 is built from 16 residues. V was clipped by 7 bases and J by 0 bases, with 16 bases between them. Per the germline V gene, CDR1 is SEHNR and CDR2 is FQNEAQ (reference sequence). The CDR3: CASNLDPESSYNEQFF. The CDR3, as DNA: TGTGCCAGCAACCTGGACCCAGAAAGCTCCTACAATGAGCAGTTCTTC.